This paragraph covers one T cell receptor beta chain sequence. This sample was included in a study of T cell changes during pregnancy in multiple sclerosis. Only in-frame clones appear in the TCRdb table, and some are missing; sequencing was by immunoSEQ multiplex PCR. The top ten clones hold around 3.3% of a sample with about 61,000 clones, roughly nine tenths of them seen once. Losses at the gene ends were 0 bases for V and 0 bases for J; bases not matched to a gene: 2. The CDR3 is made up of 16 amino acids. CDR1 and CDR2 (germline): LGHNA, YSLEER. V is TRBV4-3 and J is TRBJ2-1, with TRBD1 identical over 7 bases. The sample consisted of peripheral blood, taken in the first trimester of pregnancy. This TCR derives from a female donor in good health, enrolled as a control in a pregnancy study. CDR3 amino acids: CASSQERGLSYNEQFF. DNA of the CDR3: TGCGCCAGCAGCCAAGAGAGGGGGCTCTCCTACAATGAGCAGTTCTTC.